A selection of T cell receptor beta chains follows, all from one sample in a study of long-term antiretroviral therapy in people with HIV. Measured with immunoSEQ multiplex PCR; TCRdb has only the in-frame clones, and not every one. The sample carries 35,000 to 40,000 clones, roughly 82% recorded once. Sample: unsorted PBMCs, taken 0.3 years after starting antiretroviral therapy. The receptor set was obtained from a man between 18 and 35 years old with HIV. CDR3s include the opening cysteine and the closing phenylalanine or tryptophan. D genes are given only for firm matches. A clone size is listed for some rows: how often the clone was seen (once, few, many), or a class if it is expanded.

V gene: TRBV2; J gene: TRBJ1-1; clone size: .; D gene: TRBD1; CDR3 DNA: TGTGCCAGCGGTGAACAGGGGGCGGAGACTGAAGCTTTCTTT; CDR3 protein: CASGEQGAETEAFF
V gene: TRBV7-9; J gene: TRBJ1-5; clone size: .; D gene: .; CDR3 DNA: TGTGCCAGCAGCTTCGGTAGATTTGGGAATCAGCCCCAGCATTTT; CDR3 protein: CASSFGRFGNQPQHF
V gene: TRBV2; J gene: TRBJ2-2; clone size: .; D gene: .; CDR3 DNA: TGTGCCAGCAGTGACGAGGCAGGGGACGGCACCGGGGAGCTGTTTTTT; CDR3 protein: CASSDEAGDGTGELFF
V gene: TRBV5-6; J gene: TRBJ1-2; clone size: .; D gene: TRBD1; CDR3 DNA: TGTGCCAGCAGCAGCGGGACAGACCCCAACTATGGCTACACCTTC; CDR3 protein: CASSSGTDPNYGYTF
V gene: TRBV2; J gene: TRBJ1-3; clone size: .; D gene: TRBD1; CDR3 DNA: TGTGCCAGTCGGGACAGGGGATTCTCTGGAAACACCATATATTTT; CDR3 protein: CASRDRGFSGNTIYF
V gene: TRBV7-2; J gene: TRBJ2-3; clone size: .; D gene: .; CDR3 DNA: TGTGCCAGCAGCTTCTACCGGGAGCCAGGCACAGATACGCAGTATTTT; CDR3 protein: CASSFYREPGTDTQYF
V gene: TRBV19; J gene: TRBJ1-2; clone size: .; D gene: .; CDR3 DNA: TGTGCCAGTAGCCTCGGGGACACGCGCGGGGCAGTTAACTATGGCTACACCTTC; CDR3 protein: CASSLGDTRGAVNYGYTF
V gene: TRBV15; J gene: TRBJ1-2; clone size: .; D gene: .; CDR3 DNA: TGTGCCACCAGCAGTCAACAGGGTTCTAGTGGCTACACCTTC; CDR3 protein: CATSSQQGSSGYTF
V gene: TRBV23-1; J gene: TRBJ1-4; clone size: .; D gene: .; CDR3 DNA: TGCGCCAGCAGTCAGACTCGGGACGGCCATGAAAAACTGTTTTTT; CDR3 protein: CASSQTRDGHEKLFF
V gene: TRBV5-6; J gene: TRBJ2-7; clone size: .; D gene: TRBD2; CDR3 DNA: TGTGCCAGCAGCTTCCGGGAGGGCTACGAGCAGTACTTC; CDR3 protein: CASSFREGYEQYF
V gene: TRBV15; J gene: TRBJ2-2; clone size: .; D gene: TRBD1; CDR3 DNA: TGTGCCACCAGCAGAGATGGAAGGACAGGTGACACCGGGGAGCTGTTTTTT; CDR3 protein: CATSRDGRTGDTGELFF
V gene: TRBV2; J gene: TRBJ2-4; clone size: .; D gene: .; CDR3 DNA: TGTGCCAGCAGGGTAGGACTAAAGGTCACCAAAAACATTCAGTACTTC; CDR3 protein: CASRVGLKVTKNIQYF
V gene: TRBV6-1; J gene: TRBJ1-2; clone size: .; D gene: .; CDR3 DNA: TGTGCCAGCAGTGAAGATGGATTCGGGGGCTACACCTTC; CDR3 protein: CASSEDGFGGYTF
V gene: TRBV2; J gene: TRBJ2-5; clone size: .; D gene: .; CDR3 DNA: TGTGCCAGCAGCTCAGGAGAGACCCAGTACTTC; CDR3 protein: CASSSGETQYF
V gene: TRBV7-3; J gene: TRBJ2-5; clone size: .; D gene: .; CDR3 DNA: TGTGCCAGCAGCTTAGTTGGGGAGACCCAGTACTTC; CDR3 protein: CASSLVGETQYF
V gene: TRBV7-8; J gene: TRBJ1-5; clone size: .; D gene: .; CDR3 DNA: TGTGCCAGCAGCCCGCCCTTCGATCAGCCCCAGCATTTT; CDR3 protein: CASSPPFDQPQHF
V gene: TRBV27; J gene: TRBJ2-7; clone size: few; D gene: TRBD1; CDR3 DNA: TGTGCCAGCCAGACAGGGGGCGCCGATTCCTACGAGCAGTACTTC; CDR3 protein: CASQTGGADSYEQYF
V gene: TRBV9; J gene: TRBJ2-7; clone size: .; D gene: .; CDR3 DNA: TGTGCCAGCAGCGATTCTAGCGCCTACGAGCAGTACTTC; CDR3 protein: CASSDSSAYEQYF
V gene: TRBV14; J gene: TRBJ2-1; clone size: few; D gene: .; CDR3 DNA: TGTGCCAGCAGCCAAGATCCGTGGGCAAGGAATGAGCAGTTCTTC; CDR3 protein: CASSQDPWARNEQFF
V gene: TRBV5-1; J gene: TRBJ1-1; clone size: .; D gene: TRBD1; CDR3 DNA: TGCGCCAGCAGCTTGGACAGGGGGCCCACTGAAGCTTTCTTT; CDR3 protein: CASSLDRGPTEAFF
V gene: TRBV29-1; J gene: TRBJ2-3; clone size: .; D gene: .; CDR3 DNA: TGCAGCGTTTTTCGAGAACGGACTAAAAGCACAGATACGCAGTATTTT; CDR3 protein: CSVFRERTKSTDTQYF
V gene: TRBV15; J gene: TRBJ2-3; clone size: .; D gene: .; CDR3 DNA: TGTGCCACCAGCACAGACTGGCCGGATACGCAGTATTTT; CDR3 protein: CATSTDWPDTQYF